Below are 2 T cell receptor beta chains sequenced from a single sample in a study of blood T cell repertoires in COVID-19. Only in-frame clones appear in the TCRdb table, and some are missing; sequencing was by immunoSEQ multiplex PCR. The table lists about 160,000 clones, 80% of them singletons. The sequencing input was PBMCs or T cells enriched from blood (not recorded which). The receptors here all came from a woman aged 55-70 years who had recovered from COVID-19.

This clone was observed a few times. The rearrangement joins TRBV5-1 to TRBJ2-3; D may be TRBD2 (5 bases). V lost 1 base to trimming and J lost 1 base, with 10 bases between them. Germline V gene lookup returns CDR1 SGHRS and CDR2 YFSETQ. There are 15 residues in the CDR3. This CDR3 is CASSLSWGGTDTQYF. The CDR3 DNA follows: TGCGCCAGCAGCTTGTCTTGGGGAGGCACAGATACGCAGTATTTT.

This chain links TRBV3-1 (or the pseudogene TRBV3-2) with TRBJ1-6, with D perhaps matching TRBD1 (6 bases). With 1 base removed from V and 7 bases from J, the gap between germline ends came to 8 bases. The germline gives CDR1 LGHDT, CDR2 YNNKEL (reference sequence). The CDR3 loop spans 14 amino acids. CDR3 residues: CASSQVRGNSPLHF. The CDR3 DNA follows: TGTGCCAGCAGCCAAGTCAGGGGAAATTCACCCCTCCACTTT.